The 18 T cell receptor beta chains below were found in one sample sequenced in a study of shared clonotypes between healthy human individuals. The repertoire was sequenced with immunoSEQ multiplex PCR; TCRdb's copy has only in-frame clones and lacks some. The data contain about 2.3 million clones, over 90% of them singletons. Source material: naive CD4+ T cells from PBMCs. Stated subset: CD45RA+ positively selected. These TCRs come from a man younger than 35 in good health. Some clones in this sample may be carry-over from other donors' samples.

Points on this clone: The junction departs from the called germline gene at one end, perhaps through a read error. Other nucleotide sequences in the sample specify the same CDR3. This rearrangement joins TRBV4-1 to TRBJ2-2; D possibly corresponds to TRBD2 (5 bases). Germline V CDR1 and CDR2: MGHRA, YSYEKL. The CDR3 is 13 residues long. Here the CDR3 DNA reads TGCGCCAGTAGCCAGCGATGGGAGGGGGAGCTGTTTTTT. It translates to CASSQRWEGELFF.

The chain uses TRBV7-9 and TRBJ1-4, with 9 bases identical to TRBD1. The germline V gene encodes CDR1 SEHNR and CDR2 FQNEAQ (reference sequence). CDR3 length: 14 residues. The V and J ends lost 4 bases and 8 bases, in that order; junction bases with no gene match: 5. The CDR3 region is CASSSQGAIEKLFF. Written as DNA, the CDR3 is TGTGCCAGCAGCTCACAGGGGGCCATAGAAAAACTGTTTTTT.

Points on this clone: The sample contains more than one DNA sequence encoding this CDR3. The chain employs TRBV29-1 and TRBJ2-7; D possibly corresponds to TRBD1 (6 bases). V was pared by 0 bases and J by 3 bases, with 6 bases between. This CDR3 comprises 12 residues. Per germline, CDR1 SQVTM and CDR2 ANQGSEA. The CDR3 spells CSVEDRGYEQYF. In DNA form, the CDR3 reads TGCAGCGTTGAAGACAGGGGCTACGAGCAGTACTTC.

The chain combines TRBV30 with TRBJ2-7; the D gene is possibly TRBD1 (6 bases). From germline, CDR1 is GTSNPN and CDR2 SVGIG (reference sequence). CDR3 size: 11 residues. Trimming took off 3 bases at V and 13 bases at J, with 16 bases between the two ends. The DNA of the CDR3 is TGTGCCTGGAGCCTAGAGGGGACACCTTACTTC. This codes for CAWSLEGTPYF.

The chain carries TRBV7-3 and TRBJ2-2, with TRBD1 as a possible D gene (6 bases). Looked up from germline, CDR1 is SGHTA and CDR2 is FQGTGA. V shed 3 bases and J shed 4 bases, with 9 bases lying between them. This CDR3 has 14 residues. This CDR3 is CASSFGTFTGELFF. DNA for the CDR3: TGTGCCAGCAGCTTCGGGACATTCACCGGGGAGCTGTTTTTT.

This clone was observed once. V usage is TRBV5-6 and J usage is TRBJ2-1; 11 bases line up with TRBD2. The CDR3 extends over 15 amino acids. Germline-derived CDR1 and CDR2 are SGHDT and YYEEEE. Trimming removed 3 bases from V and 4 bases from J; junction bases left unmatched: 3. CDR3 nucleotides: TGTGCCAGCAGCTCAGGGACTAGCGGTTACAATGAGCAGTTCTTC. It specifies CASSSGTSGYNEQFF.

This clone was seen just once. The rearrangement uses TRBV5-4 and TRBJ2-7; TRBD1 matches 8 bases. The CDR3 has 14 amino acids. Trimming cost V 4 bases and J 2 bases; bases outside gene matches: 5. Germline V gene sequence: CDR1 SGHNT, CDR2 YYREEE (reference sequence). In nucleotides, the CDR3 is TGTGCCAGCAGCCCAGGGACAGGCACCTACGAGCAGTACTTC. It encodes CASSPGTGTYEQYF.

The V and J genes are TRBV5-6 and TRBJ2-1; D gene uncertain. The CDR3 is made up of 15 amino acids. Germline CDR1 is SGHDT and CDR2 is YYEEEE. V gave up 2 bases and J gave up 6 bases, with 15 bases separating them. The CDR3 region has the DNA TGTGCCAGCAGCTTCTCGTCTCCCCCTTCCAATGAGCAGTTCTTC. Protein sequence: CASSFSSPPSNEQFF.

The chain employs TRBV7-9 and TRBJ1-2; a possible D gene is TRBD1 (6 bases). V lost 5 bases, J lost 4 bases, and 8 bases lay in between. The CDR3 sequence is 12 residues long. Looked up from germline, CDR1 is SEHNR and CDR2 is FQNEAQ (reference sequence). Written as DNA, the CDR3 is TGTGCCAGCAGCCGGGACACCTATGGCTACACCTTC. It specifies CASSRDTYGYTF.

The gene calls are TRBV19 and TRBJ2-7; D is uncertain. There are 16 residues in the CDR3. The V end lost 5 bases, the J end lost 4 bases, and 21 bases lay between the germline ends. From germline, CDR1 is LNHDA and CDR2 SQIVND (reference sequence). The CDR3 loop is CASSVSVRGTTYEQYF. The CDR3 DNA reads as TGTGCCAGTAGTGTCTCCGTGAGAGGAACAACTTACGAGCAGTACTTC.

The rearrangement uses TRBV10-2 and TRBJ2-7, with 8 positions matching TRBD1. In germline, CDR1 is WSHSY, CDR2 SAAADI. The CDR3 runs 15 residues. Trimming cost V 10 bases and J 0 bases; bases outside gene matches: 11. This CDR3 is CATCLGQGFSYEQYF. The DNA of the CDR3 is TGCGCCACATGCCTCGGACAGGGCTTCTCCTACGAGCAGTACTTC.

This chain uses TRBV15 with TRBJ2-1, with 7 positions matching TRBD2. There are 15 residues in the CDR3. Germline-derived CDR1 and CDR2 are LNHNV and YYDKDF (reference sequence). V lost 6 bases and J lost 4; bases outside the gene matches: 9. CDR3 DNA sequence: TGTGCCACCAGTCGGGAGGTAGCTGTTTACAATGAGCAGTTCTTC. It encodes CATSREVAVYNEQFF. The full variable domain, rest sourced from reference TRBV15 and TRBJ2-1, is DAMVIQNPRYQVTQFGKPVTLSCSQTLNHNVMYWYQQKSSQAPKLLFHYYDKDFNNEADTPDNFQSRRPNTSFCFLDIRSPGLGDTAMYLCATSREVAVYNEQFFGPGTRLTVL.

This sequence joins TRBV7-9 and TRBJ2-3, with 12 bases matching TRBD2. The CDR3 is made up of 17 amino acids. CDR1 SEHNR and CDR2 FQNEAQ come from the germline V gene (reference sequence). V was clipped by 4 bases and J by 4 bases; unmatched bases: 9. The DNA of the CDR3 is TGTGCCAGCAGCTCCCCACTAGCGGGAGGAGGCCCAGATACGCAGTATTTT. The encoded protein is CASSSPLAGGGPDTQYF.

V gene TRBV29-1 combines with J gene TRBJ2-3, with D possibly matching TRBD1 (5 bases). Trimming took off 2 bases at V and 5 bases at J, with 11 bases between the two ends. There are 13 residues in the CDR3. Germline V lookup: CDR1 SQVTM, CDR2 ANQGSEA. The CDR3 is CSVERKGIDTQYF. The CDR3 nucleotides are TGCAGCGTTGAACGTAAGGGGATAGATACGCAGTATTTT.

In nucleotides, the CDR3 is TGTGCCAGCAGCTTAACAGGCGGGAGTGGCACCGGGGAGCTGTTTTTT. It encodes CASSLTGGSGTGELFF. This rearrangement joins TRBV7-3 to TRBJ2-2; 7 bases align to TRBD2. This CDR3 contains 16 residues. Unmatched junction bases numbered 5, after V lost 0 bases and J lost 4 bases. In germline, CDR1 is SGHTA, CDR2 FQGTGA.

Of note for this clone: Other DNA sequences in the same sample also yield this CDR3. This chain uses TRBV11-2 with TRBJ2-7; tentatively, D is TRBD1 (7 bases). The CDR3 covers 13 residues. The germline V and J ends were trimmed by 5 bases and 5 bases, with 13 bases remaining between them. CDR1 is SGHAT and CDR2 is FQNNGV in the germline V gene. The CDR3 is CASSADREDEQYF. For the CDR3, the DNA is TGTGCCAGCAGCGCAGACAGGGAGGACGAGCAGTACTTC.

Concerning this clone: Other nucleotide sequences from this sample produce the same CDR3. This chain uses TRBV7-3 with TRBJ2-7, with D perhaps TRBD2 (6 bases). V lost 1 base to trimming and J lost 6 bases, with 7 bases between them. This CDR3 contains 12 residues. In germline, CDR1 is SGHTA, CDR2 FQGTGA. The CDR3 reads CASSLIGGEQYF. Here the CDR3 DNA reads TGTGCCAGCAGCTTAATCGGGGGCGAGCAGTACTTC.

The chain employs TRBV2 and TRBJ2-2, with a weak D call TRBD2 (6 bases). Trimming removed 8 bases from V and 5 bases from J, with 18 bases in between. In germline, CDR1 is SNHLY, CDR2 FYNNEI. CDR3 size: 15 residues. The CDR3 region has the DNA TGTGCCAGCGGACAACTAAGCGGGTTTACCGGGGAGCTGTTTTTT. Protein sequence: CASGQLSGFTGELFF.